Following are 20 T cell receptor beta chains from one sample sequenced in a study of blood T cell repertoires in COVID-19. This table comes from immunoSEQ multiplex PCR, and its TCRdb copy is limited to in-frame clones, with some not included. The sample shows around 140,000 clones, around 87% of them seen only once. The sequenced material came from peripheral blood. Receptor source: a man aged 65 to 79 with active COVID-19.

This chain uses TRBV5-6 with TRBJ1-5; tentative D call: TRBD1 (5 bases). Trimming pared 3 bases from V and 7 bases from J, leaving 11 bases between. The CDR3 is 13 amino acids. Germline V gene lookup returns CDR1 SGHDT and CDR2 YYEEEE. The CDR3 bases are TGTGCCAGCAGCTCGGCGGGGGGACAGCCCCAGCATTTT. Amino acid sequence: CASSSAGGQPQHF.

The chain links TRBV5-1 to TRBJ2-2; D may be TRBD2 (6 bases). V lost 3 bases and J 4 bases, leaving 19 bases between the germline ends. Germline V CDR1 and CDR2: SGHRS, YFSETQ. This CDR3 contains 17 residues. DNA of the CDR3: TGCGCCAGCAGCTCCCGGGGCGGGACGGGCTTCACCGGGGAGCTGTTTTTT. Translated, it gives CASSSRGGTGFTGELFF.

The chain uses TRBV3-1 (or the pseudogene TRBV3-2) and TRBJ2-5; 8 bases agree with TRBD2. Germline loops: CDR1 LGHDT, CDR2 YNNKEL (reference sequence). Losses at the gene ends were 4 bases for V and 5 bases for J; bases not matched to a gene: 6. The CDR3 is 14 residues long. The CDR3 spells CASSLRTSRETQYF. In nucleotides, the CDR3 is TGTGCCAGCAGCCTTAGGACTAGCCGTGAGACCCAGTACTTC.

The genes are TRBV30 and TRBJ1-2, with TRBD1 matching 9 bases. With V trimmed by 3 bases and J by 8 bases, 13 bases remained unmatched. Per the germline V gene, CDR1 is GTSNPN and CDR2 is SVGIG (reference sequence). CDR3 length equals 15 residues. The DNA for the CDR3 is TGTGCCTGGAGGGGAGGACAGGGGAGGAGAGGAGGCTACACCTTC. This translates into CAWRGGQGRRGGYTF.

V and J are TRBV7-2 and TRBJ1-5; no firm D call. Germline loops: CDR1 SGHTA, CDR2 FQGNSA. CDR3 length equals 16 residues. Between the trimmed V and J ends, which lost 2 bases and 1 base, there was a span of 12 bases. The CDR3 bases are TGTGCCAGCAGCTTAAGTACGACACGAAGCAATCAGCCCCAGCATTTT. Translated, it gives CASSLSTTRSNQPQHF.

J is TRBJ1-2 and V is TRBV5-5; maybe TRBD1 (5 bases). Germline lookup yields CDR1 SGHKS and CDR2 YYEKEE (reference sequence). This CDR3 spans 16 amino acids. V was cut by 0 bases and J by 8 bases, with 20 bases left in between. The CDR3 nucleotides read TGTGCCAGCAGCTTGGGTGCAGGGTTCCCACCAGGAGGCTACACCTTC. It yields the protein CASSLGAGFPPGGYTF.

The gene calls are TRBV6-5 and TRBJ2-1, with TRBD2 identical over 11 bases. With 2 bases clipped from V and 3 bases from J, the junction kept 3 bases outside the gene matches. In germline, CDR1 is MNHEY, CDR2 SVGAGI. CDR3 length equals 16 residues. The CDR3 protein is CASSYPGTSGYNEQFF. The DNA for the CDR3 is TGTGCCAGCAGTTACCCCGGGACTAGCGGCTACAATGAGCAGTTCTTC.

V is TRBV19 and J is TRBJ1-3; tentative D call: TRBD1 (5 bases). The CDR3 loop spans 14 amino acids. V was pared by 7 bases and J by 2 bases, with 12 bases between. Germline V gives CDR1 LNHDA, CDR2 SQIVND (reference sequence). The chain's CDR3 is CASTTTGTGNTIYF. The CDR3 nucleotides are TGTGCCAGTACCACAACAGGTACTGGAAACACCATATATTTT.

The rearrangement joins TRBV27 to TRBJ1-1, with 9 positions matching TRBD1. The J segment lost 3 bases and the V segment lost 8 bases, leaving 16 bases of the junction unmatched. The germline CDR1 and CDR2 sequences are MNHEY and SMNVEV (reference sequence). The CDR3 spans 17 residues. CDR3 sequence: CASRSQRGTGSYTEAFF. CDR3 nucleotides: TGTGCCAGCCGCTCTCAACGAGGGACAGGGTCGTACACTGAAGCTTTCTTT.

This chain uses TRBV19 with TRBJ1-5; possibly TRBD1 for D (5 bases). V was shortened by 10 bases and J by 6 bases, with 16 bases between the two germline ends. The CDR3 is 13 residues long. CDR1 LNHDA and CDR2 SQIVND come from the germline V gene (reference sequence). The CDR3 DNA reads TGTGCCACCCATCGTCGGGGGTTTCAGCCCCAGCATTTT. Translating gives CATHRRGFQPQHF.

The J gene is TRBJ1-6, the V gene TRBV28, with 8 bases fitting TRBD1. Looked up from germline, CDR1 is MDHEN and CDR2 is SYDVKM. V lost 6 bases, J lost 7 bases, and 5 bases stayed unmatched. The length of the CDR3 is 14 residues. This CDR3 is CASRTTGGNSPLHF. CDR3 DNA sequence: TGTGCCAGCAGGACCACAGGGGGGAATTCACCCCTCCACTTT.

This clone was seen a few times. The chain joins TRBV7-2 to TRBJ1-3; D unclear. CDR1 and CDR2 from the germline V gene are SGHTA and FQGNSA. V was trimmed by 1 base and J by 2 bases, leaving 9 bases between them. CDR3 size: 15 residues. The CDR3 coding sequence is TGTGCCAGCAGCTTAGGGGCCGAACCTGGAAACACCATATATTTT. Protein product: CASSLGAEPGNTIYF.

The chain joins TRBV5-1 to TRBJ2-3, with 9 bases lining up with TRBD1. In germline, CDR1 is SGHRS, CDR2 YFSETQ. The V segment lost 2 bases and the J segment 4 bases; nucleotides outside the gene matches: 8. This CDR3 is 16 amino acids long. The CDR3 loop reads CASSLRGQGVADTQYF. CDR3 coding DNA: TGCGCCAGCAGCTTAAGGGGACAGGGAGTTGCAGATACGCAGTATTTT.

This chain uses TRBV10-2 with TRBJ1-2; weak D call: TRBD1 (5 bases). CDR1 is WSHSY, CDR2 SAAADI, per germline. This CDR3 has 14 residues. The V end lost 5 bases, the J end lost 8 bases, and 18 bases lay between the germline ends. The CDR3 bases are TGCGCCAGCAGTTTAACAGGAGGGGATGAGGGCTACACCTTC. Translated: CASSLTGGDEGYTF.

The CDR3 coding sequence is TGTGCCAGCAGTGGCCTTCCCATTGAGCAGTTCTTC. Protein: CASSGLPIEQFF. The chain employs TRBV6-2 or TRBV6-3 and TRBJ2-1; no clear D gene. The CDR3 consists of 12 residues. Deletions cut 5 bases from V and 9 bases from J, with 11 bases between. Germline values: CDR1 MNHEY, CDR2 SVGEGT.

The V and J genes are TRBV29-1 and TRBJ1-3, with D possibly being TRBD1 (5 bases). Trimming removed 8 bases at V and 2 bases at J, with 10 bases between. Germline V gives CDR1 SQVTM, CDR2 ANQGSEA. This CDR3 has 12 amino acids. The chain's CDR3 is CSSKGPGNTIYF. The CDR3 DNA follows: TGCAGCTCGAAGGGGCCTGGAAACACCATATATTTT.

V and J are TRBV10-2 and TRBJ2-1; 9 bases match TRBD2. The V gene's germline CDR1 is WSHSY and CDR2 SAAADI. Trimming at V came to 6 bases and at J to 4 bases, leaving 4 bases not matched to a gene. The length of the CDR3 is 14 residues. This CDR3 is CASRASGVYNEQFF. The CDR3 nucleotides are TGCGCCAGCAGGGCTAGCGGGGTTTACAATGAGCAGTTCTTC.

V gene TRBV7-3 combines with J gene TRBJ1-1; D call uncertain. This CDR3 spans 14 amino acids. Germline lookup yields CDR1 SGHTA and CDR2 FQGTGA. V lost 8 bases, J lost 2 bases, and 15 bases lay in between. DNA of the CDR3: TGTGCCAGCGCTTTAGAGGGATTTAACACTGAAGCTTTCTTT. This translates into CASALEGFNTEAFF. The whole variable domain, remainder taken from reference TRBV7-3 and TRBJ1-1, is GAGVSQTPSNKVTEKGKYVELRCDPISGHTALYWYRQSLGQGPEFLIYFQGTGAADDSGLPNDRFFAVRPEGSVSTLKIQRTERGDSAVYLCASALEGFNTEAFFGQGTRLTVV.

The CDR3 DNA reads TGTGCCAGTAGTGCTCGGGGTAGCTTCAATGAGCAGTTCTTC. This codes for CASSARGSFNEQFF. This chain links TRBV19 with TRBJ2-1, with D perhaps matching TRBD2 (5 bases). Trimming removed 5 bases at V and 6 bases at J, with 14 bases between. The CDR3 loop spans 14 amino acids. Germline-derived CDR1 and CDR2 are LNHDA and SQIVND (reference sequence).

V and J are TRBV7-2 and TRBJ2-5, with a possible D match to TRBD2 (6 bases). This CDR3 comprises 14 residues. Germline CDR1 and CDR2: SGHTA and FQGNSA. V was pared by 3 bases and J by 7 bases, with 15 bases between. Written as DNA, the CDR3 is TGTGCCAGCAGCTTCGGGAGTCGAACGGGGACCCAGTACTTC. Translation gives CASSFGSRTGTQYF.